This TCR beta chain is drawn from a study of blood T cells in healthy people across ages (dated by TCRdb to between 2014 and 2016). With regard to the full study: Template switching captured roughly one uniquely barcoded TCR beta cDNA molecule per two T cells in model experiments. To track age-related changes in TCR beta repertoire diversity, the study relied on deep sequencing normalized with unique cDNA molecular identifiers. The study analyzed two additional independent replicas of 1 million unique cDNA reads from the same blood draw for two donors, one aged 18 to 29 and one aged 80 or older. Four age groups were formed from the donors: young (average 16 years), middle-aged (approximately 41), aged (around 68) and long-lived (around 80). To avoid experimental bias, donors of different ages were spread randomly across the sequencing lanes. General findings and caveats noted by the study authors: Bulk unsorted PBMC profiling prevented conclusive comparison of naive and antigen-experienced compartments. Estimates of total diversity from one million sequenced T cells were regarded as lower bounds and underestimates. Donor CMV infection status was unknown, potentially confounding age-related changes in expanded clonotypes. Observed TCR beta diversity per million T cells fell roughly linearly with age, and a significant reduction was already apparent by age roughly 41. A strong correlation was found between observed TCR beta diversity and the percentage of naive T cells measured by flow cytometry. Compared with the aged group, the long-lived group had more naive CD4+ T cells, fewer expanded clones and increased TCR diversity, a pattern suggesting age selection.

Library prep was done by 5' RACE. The instrument given in TCRdb is Illumina HiSeq 2500. The second PCR ran for roughly 6 to 11 cycles and used a J-beta primer mix along with a sample-barcoded 5' primer. Each TCR beta cDNA molecule received a unique molecular identifier from a template-switch 5' adaptor carrying 12 random nucleotides. Each sample yielded at least 2.5 million CDR3-containing paired-end reads. First-strand cDNA synthesis was performed from all RNA using the Mint cDNA synthesis kit, with priming by a TRBC-specific oligonucleotide. After uracil-DNA glycosylase treatment, a first 18-cycle PCR used universal primers M1SS and BC2_uni_R on all cDNA. The authors' pipeline ran thus. Normalization of each sample was performed by random selection of 1 million high-quality reads, each carrying a distinct molecular identifier. Instead of being binned into consensus sequences, reads that shared molecular identifiers were thrown out. MiTCR, set to a Q25 quality threshold and the strictest error-elimination algorithm, was used for CDR3 identification, clonotype clustering and error correction. A nonparametric unseen species model with Euler transformation was used to estimate lower-bound total TCR beta diversity. In TCRdb, the public reads were trimmed at Q25 with fastp and aligned with MiXCR, with productive beta chains retained. Rows with one shared CDR3 protein collapse into an entry with the most common genes and DNA. TCRdb, rather than the study authors, made the V and J calls. This sample lists hundreds of thousands of distinct CDR3 sequences; approximately 52% were detected once. Roughly 13% of the sample is held by the ten biggest clonotypes.

A note on this clonotype: The antigen it recognizes is unknown. One base away there is no much larger clone; base qualities are not given.

The cysteine opens and the phenylalanine closes a CDR3 of 14 amino acids. Only the CDR3 portion is preserved as DNA: 42 bases, with reading frame beginning at the first base. Based on the germline V gene (reference sequence), the CDR1 and CDR2 sequences are LGHDT and YNNKEL. V is cut back by 2 bases and J by 4 bases, with 3 bases in the junction unmatched. Donors were 30 to 45 systemically healthy Caucasian individuals from Russia aged roughly 6 to 100 years. Ten milliliters of peripheral blood were drawn from each donor into EDTA-treated Vacutainer tubes. Ficoll-Paque density-gradient centrifugation was used to isolate PBMCs, with at least 6.5 million per sample. Trizol reagent was used to extract total RNA from the PBMCs, yielding at least 6 micrograms per sample. For every donor, flow cytometry on a PBMC aliquot measured the percentage of naive CD45RAhigh/CD27high T cells.

Source material: blood. Recombination connected TRBV3-1 to TRBJ2-5, and 8 junction bases match TRBD1. The clonotype originates from a woman older than 75 in good health. The CDR3: CASSQPDRAETQYF. At the DNA level, the sequence is TGTGCCAGCAGCCAACCGGACAGGGCAGAGACCCAGTACTTC.